Listed here is a single TCR beta chain. This sample was taken from a study of blood T cell repertoires in COVID-19. Across the study: Sites across the United States, Italy and Spain contributed samples from acute and convalescent COVID-19. The cDNA or gDNA used as material had been derived from T cells, B-cell-depleted T cells, or PBMCs.

Authors' processing steps: From reference gene primer amplification, estimates of nucleated cell counts were derived. TCRdb's table, derived via immunoSEQ multiplex PCR, lists solely in-frame clones and lacks some. The V and J calls and clone size were taken over from that table, and D and trimming were inferred from the DNA. The sample holds 300,000 to 400,000 clones, about 90% seen once. This CDR3 comprises 15 residues. With 2 bases removed from V and 5 bases from J, the gap between germline ends came to 13 bases. Germline CDR1 and CDR2: SGHTA and FQGTGA. The sample was peripheral blood. The gene calls are TRBV7-3 and TRBJ2-1; perhaps TRBD1 as D (5 bases). This receptor was taken from a woman aged 45-59 years who had recovered from COVID-19. DNA of the CDR3: TGTGCCAGCAGCTTATCGTCAGGGATGAACAATGAGCAGTTCTTC. Translated: CASSLSSGMNNEQFF.